This paragraph reports one T cell receptor (beta chain). What it recognizes is unknown. The CDR3 covers 17 residues. Germline lookup yields CDR1 SGDLS and CDR2 YYNGEE. The V segment lost 0 bases and the J segment 6 bases; nucleotides outside the gene matches: 14. The sample belongs to a study of siplizumab effects on memory and regulatory T cells. Measured with immunoSEQ multiplex PCR; TCRdb has only the in-frame clones, and not every one. Of about 990 clones in the sample, 55% to 75% were seen once. The mixed lymphocyte reaction cells were held in coculture (37°C) for over 5 days. Study results and caveats: It was never confirmed that proliferating Tregs from siplizumab cultures were suppressive.

The receptor was isolated from a human donor in good health; the cells came from an allogeneic mixed lymphocyte reaction. The chain couples TRBV9 to TRBJ1-1; 7 bases line up with TRBD1. The sequencing input was CFSE-low (dividing) CD8+ T cells sorted from an allogeneic mixed lymphocyte reaction. The CDR3 nucleotides are TGTGCCAGCAGCGTAGGAGGAGAGGGGGCAGTAGGCTCTGAAGCTTTCTTT. It yields the protein CASSVGGEGAVGSEAFF.